The clone carrying this TCR beta chain appeared a few times. Assay: immunoSEQ multiplex PCR; the TCRdb copy retains only in-frame clones and omits some. The sample carries more than 45,000 clones, under 95% recorded once. This CDR3 region has 15 residues. V lost 3 bases and J 1 base, leaving 13 bases between the germline ends. The germline V gene encodes CDR1 KGHSH and CDR2 LQKENI. These data originate in a study of blood T cell repertoires in COVID-19. Overall study context: The United States, Italy and Spain were the sources of the acute and convalescent COVID-19 samples. PBMCs, B-cell-depleted T cells, or T cells provided the cDNA or gDNA that made up the material.

The rearrangement links TRBV18 to TRBJ2-7, with D maybe TRBD1 (5 bases). The receptor comes from a man in his 70s with active COVID-19. The sequenced sample was peripheral blood. CDR3 residues: CASSPDSSRSYEQYF. Written as DNA, the CDR3 is TGTGCCAGCTCACCTGACAGCTCACGATCCTACGAGCAGTACTTC. The full variable domain, rest sourced from reference TRBV18 and TRBJ2-7, is NAGVMQNPRHLVRRRGQEARLRCSPMKGHSHVYWYRQLPEEGLKFMVYLQKENIIDESGMPKERFSAEFPKEGPSILRIQQVVRGDSAAYFCASSPDSSRSYEQYFGPGTRLTVT.